The clone carrying this T cell receptor beta chain was observed a handful of times. The CDR3 spans 15 residues. Trimming removed 6 bases from V and 6 bases from J; junction bases left unmatched: 12. Germline CDR1 MNHEY, CDR2 SMNVEV (reference sequence). The data are from a study of blood T cell repertoires in COVID-19. Data came from immunoSEQ multiplex PCR; TCRdb stores just in-frame clones and leaves some out. The sample has a few hundred thousand clones; roughly nine tenths are singletons. The clonotype was recovered from a human donor in a cohort exposed to, infected with or recovered from COVID-19 (not recorded which). The donor label of this sample is uncertain. Material: PBMCs or T cells enriched from blood (not recorded which). The V and J genes are TRBV27 and TRBJ2-3; 7 positions match TRBD2. In DNA, the CDR3 is TGTGCCAGCAGGAGCCGGGACTATAAAGAGGATACGCAGTATTTT. This sequence encodes CASRSRDYKEDTQYF.